These T cell receptor beta chains were read from a single sample in a study of blood T cells in healthy people across ages. From the 5' RACE reads, TCRdb called clonotypes with MiXCR, one entry per CDR3 protein. Of about 580,000 distinct CDR3 sequences in the sample, about 45% were seen once. Input material: blood. These receptor sequences come from a man older than 75 in good health. Each CDR3 is given without its conserved first and last residue. Fields, in order: J gene, V gene, CDR3 protein.

TRBJ1-2 | TRBV6-5 | ASSLRTGTYGYT
TRBJ2-3 | TRBV4-2 | ASSQDLWADTQY
TRBJ1-2 | TRBV29-1 | SVGHSTGTRAGYI
TRBJ1-3 | TRBV6-5 | ASSRLDSGNTIY
TRBJ2-1 | TRBV11-1 | ASNQGGGSYNEQF
TRBJ2-1 | TRBV20-1 | SARELLAGDHNERF
TRBJ2-1 | TRBV29-1 | SVGPRSYNEQF
TRBJ2-5 | TRBV20-1 | SIVGLSSYNEQY
TRBJ2-3 | TRBV3-1 | ASSRTSGSTDTQY
TRBJ2-7 | TRBV5-1 | ASSLNAGATYEQY
TRBJ1-1 | TRBV20-1 | SARRQGRDTEAF
TRBJ2-1 | TRBV27 | ASSLRLAAMGYNEQF
TRBJ2-1 | TRBV6-2/TRBV6-3 | ASSYPLNNEQF
. | TRBV4-3 | ASSQDTAGQGYEQY
TRBJ2-3 | TRBV7-2 | ASSPWTSGRTDTQY
TRBJ2-7 | TRBV18 | ASSPRSYEQY
TRBJ2-7 | TRBV6-5 | ASSFSRDAYPEQY
TRBJ2-1 | TRBV11-2 | ASSPPGLENEQF
. | TRBV6-6 | ATSPGQFHEQY
TRBJ2-7 | TRBV27 | ASSYKSGNSYEQY
TRBJ2-1 | TRBV12-3/TRBV12-4 | ASSRSSSSSYNEQF
TRBJ2-7 | TRBV29-1 | SVDGTGTHEQY
TRBJ2-1 | TRBV11-2 | ASRPPGGSDEQF
TRBJ2-1 | TRBV7-9 | ASSLEDGAYNEQF
TRBJ2-1 | TRBV29-1 | SVEDLDSRGGQF
TRBJ2-3 | TRBV12-3/TRBV12-4 | ASSARDSPQY
TRBJ2-5 | TRBV20-1 | SADSSLKETQY
TRBJ1-2 | TRBV6-6 | ASSYAHRLYGYT
. | TRBV27 | ASSSGTGGSEQY
TRBJ2-3 | TRBV4-3 | ASSQGLAGEGTQY
TRBJ2-7 | TRBV7-8 | ASSPRRDYEQY
TRBJ2-1 | TRBV9 | ASSTTPTGGHNEQF
TRBJ1-1 | TRBV10-3 | ATTGTNTEAF
TRBJ2-7 | TRBV7-6 | ASSLEGALYEQY
TRBJ2-7 | TRBV6-2/TRBV6-3 | ASSPAQLEVHEQY
TRBJ2-7 | TRBV20-1 | SAVAGRDRGNKQY
TRBJ1-1 | TRBV7-6 | ASSLEGSRQNTEAF
TRBJ2-3 | TRBV11-2 | ASSSQTWDTQY
TRBJ1-1 | TRBV29-1 | SAHGGGGTEAF
TRBJ2-1 | TRBV9 | ASNKLPGQGDPRGSYNEQF
TRBJ1-5 | TRBV5-6 | ASSLGAGAQH
TRBJ2-3 | TRBV29-1 | SATQTPGTDTQY
TRBJ2-5 | TRBV28 | ACSLGRSREQY
TRBJ1-4 | TRBV7-9 | ASSLTGGEEKLF
TRBJ1-2 | TRBV7-9 | ASSLASDRAGDGYT
TRBJ2-7 | TRBV11-2 | ASSKEGDYEQY
TRBJ1-5 | TRBV7-8 | ASSLATGVSNQPQH
TRBJ2-6 | TRBV27 | ASSSRTDPYSGANVLT
TRBJ2-1 | TRBV29-1 | SAWAGSNEQF